These 5 T cell receptor beta chains were sequenced from one sample in a study of cytomegalovirus exposure and HLA in healthy donors. Both 60 Vbeta primers and 13 Jbeta primers went into the PCR. The table came from immunoSEQ multiplex PCR; TCRdb's copy has only in-frame clones and leaves some out. The sample includes over 75,000 clones, roughly 73% seen only once; the top ten take under 7.5%. Input material: PBMCs. The receptors were sampled from a man aged 45 to 65 in good health and CMV-seropositive.

V gene TRBV6-1 combines with J gene TRBJ1-1, with D hard to call. The germline V and J ends were trimmed by 6 bases and 0 bases, with 8 bases remaining between them. This CDR3 is 13 amino acids long. Germline lookup yields CDR1 MNHNS and CDR2 SASEGT. The CDR3: CASRAIMNTEAFF. CDR3 DNA sequence: TGTGCCAGCAGGGCAATCATGAACACTGAAGCTTTCTTT.

The chain combines TRBV11-2 with TRBJ2-1; 8 bases line up with TRBD2. The CDR3 loop spans 16 amino acids. V gave up 2 bases and J gave up 7 bases; unmatched junction bases: 10. Germline values: CDR1 SGHAT, CDR2 FQNNGV. Here the CDR3 reads CASSLYGGAIENEQFF. Written as DNA, the CDR3 is TGTGCCAGCAGCTTATACGGGGGGGCGATAGAAAATGAGCAGTTCTTC.

The V call is TRBV7-9, the J call TRBJ2-7; D is perhaps TRBD1 (6 bases). Trimming stripped 5 bases from V and 0 bases from J, with 11 bases between. The CDR3 contains 14 residues. Germline CDR1 reads SEHNR; CDR2 reads FQNEAQ (reference sequence). The CDR3 nucleotides are TGTGCCAGCAGCCCAAGACAGGACTCCTACGAGCAGTACTTC. This encodes CASSPRQDSYEQYF.

A remark on this clone: A junction end diverges from the germline sequence, so it may reflect a read error. V is TRBV7-9 and J is TRBJ2-1; D uncertain. Germline CDR1 SEHNR, CDR2 FQNEAQ (reference sequence). This CDR3 is built from 15 residues. CDR3 loop: CASSLARLYYNEQFF. CDR3 DNA sequence: TGTGCCAGCAGTTTAGCTAGACTCTACTACAATGAGCAGTTCTTC.

V usage is TRBV6-6 and J usage is TRBJ2-1; the D is unclear. The germline V gene encodes CDR1 MNHNY and CDR2 SVGAGI (reference sequence). Trimming stripped 7 bases from V and 7 bases from J, with 5 bases between. CDR3 length: 10 amino acids. CDR3 sequence: CASMRNEQFF. CDR3 bases: TGTGCCAGCATGCGGAATGAGCAGTTCTTC.